This T cell receptor (beta chain) was sequenced during a study of cytomegalovirus exposure and HLA in healthy donors. Regarding the study as a whole: In vitro, a few CMV-associated chains proved specific for CMV antigens.

This clone was counted a single time. The antigen is undetermined. The germline CDR1 and CDR2 sequences are MNHEY and SMNVEV (reference sequence). The germline V and J ends were trimmed by 4 bases and 5 bases, with 23 bases remaining between them. The CDR3 length is 18 residues. The repertoire was sequenced with immunoSEQ multiplex PCR; TCRdb's copy has only in-frame clones and lacks some. The sample records 200,000 or so clones, less than 85% being singletons. The receptor was isolated from a woman aged 18-29 years in good health and CMV-seronegative. Sequencing was carried out using PBMCs. The chain has TRBV27 and TRBJ2-2; D may correspond to TRBD1 or TRBD2 (5 bases each). Written as DNA, the CDR3 is TGTGCCAGCAGTTCTTTCGGGGCTACCCCGGACCGGACCGGGGAGCTGTTTTTT. Its translation: CASSSFGATPDRTGELFF.